This T cell receptor (beta chain) is from a study of Ad26.COV2.S vaccination and SARS-CoV-2 variants. Study-level points and caveats: TCR breadth and depth analyses may have underestimated total T cell responses. After vaccination, substantial breadth of spike-specific CD8+ and CD4+ responses was reported. Those who received vaccine or placebo ended up with similar non-spike TCR breadth.

Germline V gene lookup returns CDR1 SGHRS and CDR2 YFSETQ. This CDR3 has 16 residues. V lost 7 bases, J lost 11 bases, and 30 bases lay in between. Note on this clone: Its specificity is unknown.

This sample's treatment: roughly 18 received Ad26.COV2.S at low or high dose, single or two shots; roughly five received placebo; per-sample allocation not given. Each sample was drawn 63 days after the first injection (of vaccine or placebo). The assay was immunoSEQ multiplex PCR, and TCRdb's table has in-frame clones only and misses some. There are just over 350,000 clones in the sample; roughly 81% occur only once, and 3.3% lies in the top ten. The sequence was obtained from a person between 18 and 65 years old who received the Ad26.COV2.S COVID-19 vaccine or a placebo. The input for sequencing was peripheral blood, taken in a trial of Ad26.COV2.S vaccine versus placebo. V is TRBV5-1 and J is TRBJ1-2, with D maybe TRBD1 (5 bases). The CDR3 nucleotides are TGCGCCAGCCACAGAGGAGGGTTCGCTAGGGGTTTGGATTACACCTTC. Translation: CASHRGGFARGLDYTF.